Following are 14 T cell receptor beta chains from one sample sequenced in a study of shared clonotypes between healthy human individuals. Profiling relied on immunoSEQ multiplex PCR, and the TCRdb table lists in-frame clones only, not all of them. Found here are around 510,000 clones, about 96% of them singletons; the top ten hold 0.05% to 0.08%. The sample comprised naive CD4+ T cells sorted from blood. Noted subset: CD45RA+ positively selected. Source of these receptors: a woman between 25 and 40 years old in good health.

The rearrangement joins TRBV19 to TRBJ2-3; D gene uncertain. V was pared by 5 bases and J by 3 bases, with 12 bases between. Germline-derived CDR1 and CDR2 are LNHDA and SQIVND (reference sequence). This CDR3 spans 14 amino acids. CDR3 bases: TGTGCCAGTAGTTTTACTGGACGGACAGATACGCAGTATTTT. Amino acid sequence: CASSFTGRTDTQYF.

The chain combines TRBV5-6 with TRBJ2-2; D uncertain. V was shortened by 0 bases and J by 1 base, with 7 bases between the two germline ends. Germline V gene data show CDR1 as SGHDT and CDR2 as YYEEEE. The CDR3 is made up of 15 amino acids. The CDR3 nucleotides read TGTGCCAGCAGCTTGGTGACGGTGAACACCGGGGAGCTGTTTTTT. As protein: CASSLVTVNTGELFF.

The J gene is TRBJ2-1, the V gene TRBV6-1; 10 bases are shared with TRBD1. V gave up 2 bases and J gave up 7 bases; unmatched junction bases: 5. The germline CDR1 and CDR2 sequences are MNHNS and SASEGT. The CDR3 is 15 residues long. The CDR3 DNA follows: TGTGCCAGCAGTGAACCGGGACAGGGGAGGAATGAGCAGTTCTTC. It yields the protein CASSEPGQGRNEQFF.

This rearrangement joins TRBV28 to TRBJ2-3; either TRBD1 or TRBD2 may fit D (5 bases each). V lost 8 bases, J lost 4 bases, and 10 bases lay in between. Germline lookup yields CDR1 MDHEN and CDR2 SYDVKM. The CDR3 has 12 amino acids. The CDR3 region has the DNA TGTGCCAGCGAGGGGTTGTCAGATACGCAGTATTTT. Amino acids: CASEGLSDTQYF.

The chain's CDR3 is CASIPASGNTGELFF. DNA for the CDR3: TGTGCCAGTATCCCGGCTAGCGGGAACACCGGGGAGCTGTTTTTT. The chain carries TRBV19 and TRBJ2-2; 7 bases line up with TRBD2. The CDR3 runs 15 residues. Germline V CDR1 and CDR2: LNHDA, SQIVND (reference sequence). V was pared by 7 bases and J by 1 base, with 6 bases of the junction left unmatched.

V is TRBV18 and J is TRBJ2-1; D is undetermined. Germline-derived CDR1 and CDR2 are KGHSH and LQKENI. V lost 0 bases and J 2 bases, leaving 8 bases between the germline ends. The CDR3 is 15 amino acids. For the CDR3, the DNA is TGTGCCAGCTCACCACCAGGAACCACCTACAATGAGCAGTTCTTC. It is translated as CASSPPGTTYNEQFF.

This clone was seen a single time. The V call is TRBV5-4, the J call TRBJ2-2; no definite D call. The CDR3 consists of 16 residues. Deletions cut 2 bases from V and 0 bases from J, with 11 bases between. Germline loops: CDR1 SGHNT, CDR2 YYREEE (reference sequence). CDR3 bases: TGTGCCAGCAGCTTAGGACCCAGATCGAACACCGGGGAGCTGTTTTTT. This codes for CASSLGPRSNTGELFF.

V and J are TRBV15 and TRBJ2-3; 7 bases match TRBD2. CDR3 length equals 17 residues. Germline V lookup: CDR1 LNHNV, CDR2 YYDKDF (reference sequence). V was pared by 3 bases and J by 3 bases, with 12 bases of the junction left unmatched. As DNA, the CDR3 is TGTGCCACCAGCAGCGCGCGGGGGTCCTCCACGACAGATACGCAGTATTTT. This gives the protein CATSSARGSSTTDTQYF. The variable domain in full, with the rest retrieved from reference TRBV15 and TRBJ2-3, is DAMVIQNPRYQVTQFGKPVTLSCSQTLNHNVMYWYQQKSSQAPKLLFHYYDKDFNNEADTPDNFQSRRPNTSFCFLDIRSPGLGDTAMYLCATSSARGSSTTDTQYFGPGTRLTVL.

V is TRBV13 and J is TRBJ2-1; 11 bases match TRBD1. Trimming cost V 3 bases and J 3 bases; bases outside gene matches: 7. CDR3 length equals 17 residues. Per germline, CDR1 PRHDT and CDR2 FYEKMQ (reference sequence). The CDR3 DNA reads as TGTGCCAGCAGCTTTAGAACCGGGACAGGGGGCTACAATGAGCAGTTCTTC. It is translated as CASSFRTGTGGYNEQFF.

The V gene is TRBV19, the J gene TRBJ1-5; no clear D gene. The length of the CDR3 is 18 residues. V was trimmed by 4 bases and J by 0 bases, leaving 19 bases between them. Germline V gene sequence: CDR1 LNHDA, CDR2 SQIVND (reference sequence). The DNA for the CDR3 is TGTGCCAGTAGTACCCCTGACGGACGTTATTTTAGCAATCAGCCCCAGCATTTT. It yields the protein CASSTPDGRYFSNQPQHF.

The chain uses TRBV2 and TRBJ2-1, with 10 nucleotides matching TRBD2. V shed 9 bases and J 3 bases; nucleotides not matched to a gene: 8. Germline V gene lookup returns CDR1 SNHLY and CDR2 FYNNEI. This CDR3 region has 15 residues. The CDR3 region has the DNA TGTGCCAGTCATTCTACTAGCGGGAACTACAATGAGCAGTTCTTC. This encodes CASHSTSGNYNEQFF. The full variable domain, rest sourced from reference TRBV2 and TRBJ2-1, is EPEVTQTPSHQVTQMGQEVILRCVPISNHLYFYWYRQILGQKVEFLVSFYNNEISEKSEIFDDQFSVERPDGSNFTLKIRSTKLEDSAMYFCASHSTSGNYNEQFFGPGTRLTVL.

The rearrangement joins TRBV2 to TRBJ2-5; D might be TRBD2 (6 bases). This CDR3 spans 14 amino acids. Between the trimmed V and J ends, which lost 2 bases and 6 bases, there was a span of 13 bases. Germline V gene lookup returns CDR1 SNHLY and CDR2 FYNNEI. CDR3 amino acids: CASSEKVGGKTQYF. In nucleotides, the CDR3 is TGTGCCAGCAGTGAAAAGGTGGGCGGGAAGACCCAGTACTTC.

The CDR3 loop reads CASSDRQGSDTQYF. The DNA of the CDR3 is TGTGCCAGCAGCGACAGACAGGGGAGCGATACGCAGTATTTT. The chain couples TRBV5-4 to TRBJ2-3; 8 bases are shared with TRBD1. Per the germline V gene, CDR1 is SGHNT and CDR2 is YYREEE (reference sequence). J lost 6 bases, V lost 4 bases, and 7 bases had no gene match. The CDR3 has 14 amino acids.

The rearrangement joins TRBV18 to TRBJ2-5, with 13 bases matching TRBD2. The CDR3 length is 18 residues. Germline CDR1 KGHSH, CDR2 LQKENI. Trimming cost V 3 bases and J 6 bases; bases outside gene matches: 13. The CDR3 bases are TGTGCCAGCTCACCGATTGATCAAAGGACTAGCGGGAGAAAGACCCAGTACTTC. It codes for CASSPIDQRTSGRKTQYF. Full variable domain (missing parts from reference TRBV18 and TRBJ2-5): NAGVMQNPRHLVRRRGQEARLRCSPMKGHSHVYWYRQLPEEGLKFMVYLQKENIIDESGMPKERFSAEFPKEGPSILRIQQVVRGDSAAYFCASSPIDQRTSGRKTQYFGPGTRLLVL.